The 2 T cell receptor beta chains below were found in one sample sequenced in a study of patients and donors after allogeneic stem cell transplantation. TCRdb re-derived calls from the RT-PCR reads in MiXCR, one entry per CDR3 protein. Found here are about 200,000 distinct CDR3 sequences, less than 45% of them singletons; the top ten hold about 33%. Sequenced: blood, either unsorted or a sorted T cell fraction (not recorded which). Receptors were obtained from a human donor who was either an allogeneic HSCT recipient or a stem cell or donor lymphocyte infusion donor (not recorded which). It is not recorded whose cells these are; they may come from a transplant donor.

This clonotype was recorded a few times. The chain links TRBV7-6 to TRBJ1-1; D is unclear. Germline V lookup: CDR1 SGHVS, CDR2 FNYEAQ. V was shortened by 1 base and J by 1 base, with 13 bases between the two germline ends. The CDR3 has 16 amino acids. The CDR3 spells CASSLGPLKENTEAFF. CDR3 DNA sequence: TGTGCCAGCAGCTTAGGCCCGCTTAAAGAGAACACTGAAGCTTTCTTT.

CDR3 amino acids: CASSEQGNYEQYF. CDR3 nucleotides: TGTGCCAGCAGTGAACAGGGCAACTACGAGCAGTACTTC. The chain has TRBV27 and TRBJ2-7; D may be TRBD1 (6 bases). Germline loops: CDR1 MNHEY, CDR2 SMNVEV (reference sequence). V dropped 5 bases and J dropped 3 bases, with 11 bases sitting between them. This CDR3 is 13 amino acids long.